Detailed here is one TCR beta chain. Profiling relied on immunoSEQ multiplex PCR, and the TCRdb table lists in-frame clones only, not all of them. Of approximately 2,200,000 clones listed, approximately 94% were seen once; the top ten hold 1.5% to 2%. This sample is drawn from a study of shared clonotypes between healthy human individuals. Only CD45RO-negative cells positively selected for CCR7 counted as naive CD8 cells, so terminally differentiated effector memory CD45RA+ cells were excluded. Germline-derived CDR1 and CDR2 are MDHEN and SYDVKM. The CDR3 has 17 residues. The V end was cut by 5 bases, the J end by 2 bases, with 22 bases between.

The specimen sequenced was naive CD8+ T cells from PBMCs. This chain joins TRBV28 and TRBJ2-7; D gene unclear. The origin of this receptor is a man younger than 30 in good health. Some clones in this sample may be carry-over from other donors' samples. For the CDR3, the DNA is TGTGCCAGCAGTCGATATTTATCGGACGGCGGTCCCTACGAGCAGTACTTC. Its protein is CASSRYLSDGGPYEQYF.